Below are 9 T cell receptor beta chains sequenced from a single sample in a study of blood T cell repertoires in COVID-19 (dated by TCRdb to 2018 to 2021). Library construction relied on the immunoSEQ multiplex PCR assay. Sourced from immuneACCESS, this table was stored by TCRdb with only in-frame sequences that have V and J called. A share of the clones is absent; for the studies checked, an unresolved V gene accounts for under half, and the remainder has no known explanation. The sample table lists about 350,000 clones, around nine tenths of them with a count of one. The ten biggest clones cover less than 9% of the sample. The sample taken for sequencing was peripheral blood. These receptor sequences come from an older woman with COVID-19, enrolled during active disease.

This sequence joins TRBV5-1 and TRBJ1-1; 10 bases are a match to TRBD1. The CDR3 length is 15 residues. Germline V gives CDR1 SGHRS, CDR2 YFSETQ. The ends lost 2 bases at V and 11 bases at J; junction bases unmatched: 12. This CDR3 reads CASSFLGTGAASAFF. The CDR3 region has the DNA TGCGCCAGCAGCTTTTTAGGGACAGGGGCGGCGAGTGCTTTCTTT.

The chain has TRBV5-6 and TRBJ1-2; TRBD1 might be the D (6 bases). CDR1 and CDR2 from the germline V gene are SGHDT and YYEEEE. The CDR3 consists of 16 residues. Trimming pared 0 bases from V and 0 bases from J, leaving 12 bases between. The DNA for the CDR3 is TGTGCCAGCAGCTTGGCGGGACAATCACCTAACTATGGCTACACCTTC. Its translation: CASSLAGQSPNYGYTF.

V gene TRBV14 combines with J gene TRBJ2-7, with D possibly being TRBD2 (5 bases). Germline values: CDR1 SGHDN, CDR2 FVKESK. V lost 6 bases, J lost 4 bases, and 16 bases lay in between. The CDR3 covers 14 residues. The chain's CDR3 is CASSQDGERYEQYF. For the CDR3, the DNA is TGTGCCAGCAGTCAGGACGGGGAGAGGTACGAGCAGTACTTC.

J is TRBJ1-2 and V is TRBV30, with a possible D match to TRBD1 (6 bases). Germline loops: CDR1 GTSNPN, CDR2 SVGIG (reference sequence). The CDR3 consists of 13 residues. With 3 bases removed from V and 7 bases from J, the gap between germline ends came to 15 bases. CDR3 protein: CAWRPTGRSGYTF. CDR3 nucleotides: TGTGCCTGGAGACCTACAGGGAGAAGTGGCTACACCTTC.

J is TRBJ2-5 and V is TRBV2, with 9 bases lining up with TRBD2. V was clipped by 8 bases and J by 0 bases; unmatched bases: 10. CDR1 SNHLY and CDR2 FYNNEI come from the germline V gene. There are 16 residues in the CDR3. CDR3 nucleotides: TGTGCCAGCGGTCGGCGCGGGGGGGAGTACCAAGAGACCCAGTACTTC. It encodes CASGRRGGEYQETQYF.

The chain uses TRBV5-4 and TRBJ2-2; D ambiguous. Trimming stripped 5 bases from V and 0 bases from J, with 11 bases between. Germline CDR1 and CDR2: SGHNT and YYREEE (reference sequence). CDR3 length: 15 amino acids. This CDR3 is CASSSEFANTGELFF. The CDR3 DNA reads TGTGCCAGCAGTTCCGAGTTCGCGAACACCGGGGAGCTGTTTTTT.

The gene calls are TRBV9 and TRBJ2-1, with TRBD2 matching over 7 bases. In germline, CDR1 is SGDLS, CDR2 YYNGEE. This CDR3 is built from 16 residues. Losses at the gene ends were 4 bases for V and 0 bases for J; bases not matched to a gene: 7. CDR3 protein: CASSIRGGSSYNEQFF. The DNA for the CDR3 is TGTGCCAGCAGCATACGCGGGGGAAGCTCCTACAATGAGCAGTTCTTC.

The rearrangement uses TRBV23-1 and TRBJ2-7; possible D gene TRBD2, 5 bases. TRBV23-1 is an ORF for which the function is uncertain. The CDR3 is 14 amino acids. Trimming removed 7 bases at V and 1 base at J, with 14 bases between. Here the CDR3 reads CASTVTPGSYEQYF. The CDR3 DNA follows: TGCGCCAGCACCGTTACCCCGGGGTCCTACGAGCAGTACTTC.

The chain has TRBV30 and TRBJ1-2; 8 nucleotides agree with TRBD1. The ends lost 3 bases at V and 2 bases at J; junction bases unmatched: 8. The germline CDR1 and CDR2 sequences are GTSNPN and SVGIG (reference sequence). CDR3 length equals 15 residues. The CDR3 loop is CAWRTTQGVNYGYTF. The CDR3 nucleotides are TGTGCCTGGAGGACCACACAGGGGGTAAACTATGGCTACACCTTC.